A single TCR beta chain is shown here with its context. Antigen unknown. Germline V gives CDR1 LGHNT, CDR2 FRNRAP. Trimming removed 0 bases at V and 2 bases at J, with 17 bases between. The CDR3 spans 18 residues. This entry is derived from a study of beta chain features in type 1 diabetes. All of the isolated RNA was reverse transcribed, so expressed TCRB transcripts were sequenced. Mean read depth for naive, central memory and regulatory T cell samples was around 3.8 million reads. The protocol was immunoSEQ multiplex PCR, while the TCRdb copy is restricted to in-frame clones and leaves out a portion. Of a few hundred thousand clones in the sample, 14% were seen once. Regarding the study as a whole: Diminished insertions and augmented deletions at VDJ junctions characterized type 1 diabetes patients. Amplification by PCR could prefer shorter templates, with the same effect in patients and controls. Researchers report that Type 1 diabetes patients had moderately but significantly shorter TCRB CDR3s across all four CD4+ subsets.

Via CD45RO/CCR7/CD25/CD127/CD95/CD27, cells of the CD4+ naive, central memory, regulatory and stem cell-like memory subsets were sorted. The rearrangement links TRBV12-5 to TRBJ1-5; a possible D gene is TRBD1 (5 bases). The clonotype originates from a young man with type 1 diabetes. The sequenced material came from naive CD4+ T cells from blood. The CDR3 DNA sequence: TGTGCTAGTGGTTTGGTACCGCAGGGTGGGGATTGCAATCAGCCCCAGCATTTT. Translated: CASGLVPQGGDCNQPQHF.